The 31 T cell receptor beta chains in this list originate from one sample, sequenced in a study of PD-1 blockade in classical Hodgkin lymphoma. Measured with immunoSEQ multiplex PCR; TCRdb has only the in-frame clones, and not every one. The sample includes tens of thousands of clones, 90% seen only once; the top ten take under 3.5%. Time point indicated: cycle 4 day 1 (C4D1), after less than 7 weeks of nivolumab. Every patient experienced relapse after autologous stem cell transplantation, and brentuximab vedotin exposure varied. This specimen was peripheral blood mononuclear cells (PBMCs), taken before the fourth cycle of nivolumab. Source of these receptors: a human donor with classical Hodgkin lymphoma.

The CDR3 protein is CASSPKRGVQLSYGYTF. The CDR3 DNA is TGCGCCAGCAGCCCCAAGCGTGGGGTTCAACTATCCTATGGCTACACCTTC. The genes are TRBV4-3 and TRBJ1-2, with D hard to call. There are 17 residues in the CDR3. Germline V gives CDR1 LGHNA, CDR2 YSLEER. V was clipped by 4 bases and J by 4 bases, with 22 bases between them.

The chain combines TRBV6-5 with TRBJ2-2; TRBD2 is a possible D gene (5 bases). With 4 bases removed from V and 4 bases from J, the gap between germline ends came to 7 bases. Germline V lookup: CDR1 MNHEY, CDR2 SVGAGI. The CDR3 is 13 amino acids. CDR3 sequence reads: CASSSRGTGELFF. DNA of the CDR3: TGTGCCAGCAGTTCCCGGGGCACCGGGGAGCTGTTTTTT.

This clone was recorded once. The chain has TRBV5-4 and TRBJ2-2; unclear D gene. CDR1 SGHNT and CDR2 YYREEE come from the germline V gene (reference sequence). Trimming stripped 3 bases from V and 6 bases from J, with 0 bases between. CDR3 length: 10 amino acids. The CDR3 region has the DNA TGTGCCAGCAGCTCCGGGGAGCTGTTTTTT. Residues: CASSSGELFF.

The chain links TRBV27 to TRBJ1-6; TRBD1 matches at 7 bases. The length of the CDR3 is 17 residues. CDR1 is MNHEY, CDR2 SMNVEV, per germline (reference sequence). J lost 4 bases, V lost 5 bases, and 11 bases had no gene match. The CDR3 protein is CASSRGGGSYYNSPLHF. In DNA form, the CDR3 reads TGTGCCAGCAGTCGGGGAGGGGGCAGTTATTATAATTCACCCCTCCACTTT.

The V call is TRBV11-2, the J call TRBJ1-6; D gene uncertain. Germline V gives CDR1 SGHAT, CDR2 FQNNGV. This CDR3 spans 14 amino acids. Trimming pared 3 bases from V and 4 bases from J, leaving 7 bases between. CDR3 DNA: TGTGCCAGCAGCTTGGACGGGTATAATTCACCCCTCCACTTT. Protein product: CASSLDGYNSPLHF.

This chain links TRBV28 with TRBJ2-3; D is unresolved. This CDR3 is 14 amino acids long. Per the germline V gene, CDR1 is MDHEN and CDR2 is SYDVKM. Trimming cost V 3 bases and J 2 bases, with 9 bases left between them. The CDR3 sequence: CASSFVRLTDTQYF. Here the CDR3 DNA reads TGTGCCAGCAGTTTTGTCAGGCTCACAGATACGCAGTATTTT.

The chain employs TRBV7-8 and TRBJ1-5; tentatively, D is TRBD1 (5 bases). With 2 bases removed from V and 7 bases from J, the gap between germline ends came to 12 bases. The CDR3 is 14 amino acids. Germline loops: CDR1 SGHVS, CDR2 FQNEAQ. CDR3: CASSLRGVEQPQHF. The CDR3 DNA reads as TGTGCCAGCAGCTTACGAGGGGTAGAGCAGCCCCAGCATTTT.

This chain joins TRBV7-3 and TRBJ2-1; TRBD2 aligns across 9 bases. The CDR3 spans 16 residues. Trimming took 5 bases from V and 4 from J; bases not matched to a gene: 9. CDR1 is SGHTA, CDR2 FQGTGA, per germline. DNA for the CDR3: TGTGCCAGCAGCGGGCCGGGACTAGCACAGTACAATGAGCAGTTCTTC. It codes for CASSGPGLAQYNEQFF.

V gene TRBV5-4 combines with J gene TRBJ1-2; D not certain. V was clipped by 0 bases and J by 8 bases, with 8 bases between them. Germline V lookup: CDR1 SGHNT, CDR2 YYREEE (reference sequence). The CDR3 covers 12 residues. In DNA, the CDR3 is TGTGCCAGCAGCTTGGAGGCGAGGGGCTACACCTTC. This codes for CASSLEARGYTF.

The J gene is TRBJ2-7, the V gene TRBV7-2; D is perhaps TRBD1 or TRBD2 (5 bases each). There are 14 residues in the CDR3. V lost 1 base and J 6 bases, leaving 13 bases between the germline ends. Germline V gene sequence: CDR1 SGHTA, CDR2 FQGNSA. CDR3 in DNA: TGTGCCAGCAGCTTAGTCCCTCGGGGCGGCGAGCAGTACTTC. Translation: CASSLVPRGGEQYF.

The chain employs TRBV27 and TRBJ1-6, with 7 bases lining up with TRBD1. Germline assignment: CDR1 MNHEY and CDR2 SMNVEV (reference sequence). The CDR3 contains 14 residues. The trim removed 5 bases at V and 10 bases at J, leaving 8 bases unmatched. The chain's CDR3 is CASSSRAGGSPLHF. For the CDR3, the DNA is TGTGCCAGCAGTAGCCGCGCAGGGGGGTCACCCCTCCACTTT.

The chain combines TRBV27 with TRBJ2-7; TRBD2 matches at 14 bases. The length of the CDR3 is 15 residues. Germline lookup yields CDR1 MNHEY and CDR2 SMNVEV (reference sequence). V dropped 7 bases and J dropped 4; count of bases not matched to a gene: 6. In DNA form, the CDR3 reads TGTGCCAGCAATACGGGGACTAGCGGGGGTTACGAGCAGTACTTC. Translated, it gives CASNTGTSGGYEQYF.

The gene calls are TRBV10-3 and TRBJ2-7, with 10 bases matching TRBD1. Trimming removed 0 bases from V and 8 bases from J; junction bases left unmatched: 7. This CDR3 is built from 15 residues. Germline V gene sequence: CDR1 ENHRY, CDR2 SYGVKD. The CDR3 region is CAISESGQGLTKQYF. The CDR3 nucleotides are TGTGCCATCAGTGAGTCGGGACAGGGGCTTACGAAGCAGTACTTC.

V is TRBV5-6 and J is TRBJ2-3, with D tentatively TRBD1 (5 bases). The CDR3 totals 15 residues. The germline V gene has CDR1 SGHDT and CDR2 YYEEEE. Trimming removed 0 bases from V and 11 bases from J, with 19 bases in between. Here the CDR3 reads CASSLVRQVPREQYF. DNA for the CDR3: TGTGCCAGCAGCTTGGTTCGGCAGGTCCCCAGGGAGCAGTATTTT. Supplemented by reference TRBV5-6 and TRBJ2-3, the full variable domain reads DAGVTQSPTHLIKTRGQQVTLRCSPKSGHDTVSWYQQALGQGPQFIFQYYEEEERQRGNFPDRFSGHQFPNYSSELNVNALLLGDSALYLCASSLVRQVPREQYFGPGTRLTVL.

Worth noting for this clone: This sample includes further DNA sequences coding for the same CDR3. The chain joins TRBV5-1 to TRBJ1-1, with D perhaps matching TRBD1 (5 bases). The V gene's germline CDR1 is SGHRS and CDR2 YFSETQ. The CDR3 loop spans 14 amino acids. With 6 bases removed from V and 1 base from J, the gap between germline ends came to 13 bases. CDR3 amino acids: CASIQGIGNTEAFF. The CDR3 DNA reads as TGCGCCAGCATCCAGGGTATTGGGAACACTGAAGCTTTCTTT.

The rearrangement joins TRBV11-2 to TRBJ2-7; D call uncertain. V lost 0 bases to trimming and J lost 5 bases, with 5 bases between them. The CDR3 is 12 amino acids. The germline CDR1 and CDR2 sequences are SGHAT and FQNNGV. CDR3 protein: CASSLDSHEQYF. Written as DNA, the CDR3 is TGTGCCAGCAGCTTAGATTCACACGAGCAGTACTTC.

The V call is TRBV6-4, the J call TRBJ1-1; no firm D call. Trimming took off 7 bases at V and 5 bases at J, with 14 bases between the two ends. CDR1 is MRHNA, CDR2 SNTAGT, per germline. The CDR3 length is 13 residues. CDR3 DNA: TGTGCCAGCAAAGCGGGGTATGGTACTGAAGCTTTCTTT. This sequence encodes CASKAGYGTEAFF.

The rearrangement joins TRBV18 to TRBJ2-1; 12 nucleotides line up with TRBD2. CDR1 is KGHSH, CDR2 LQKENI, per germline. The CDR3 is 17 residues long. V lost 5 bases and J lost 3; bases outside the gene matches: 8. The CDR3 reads CASSSLAGGGDYNEQFF. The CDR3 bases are TGTGCCAGCTCATCCCTAGCGGGGGGGGGCGACTACAATGAGCAGTTCTTC. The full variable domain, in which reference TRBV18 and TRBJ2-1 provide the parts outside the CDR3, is NAGVMQNPRHLVRRRGQEARLRCSPMKGHSHVYWYRQLPEEGLKFMVYLQKENIIDESGMPKERFSAEFPKEGPSILRIQQVVRGDSAAYFCASSSLAGGGDYNEQFFGPGTRLTVL.

The CDR3 loop reads CASNARLAQETQYF. CDR3 DNA: TGCGCCAGCAATGCCAGACTAGCTCAAGAGACCCAGTACTTC. The chain joins TRBV5-1 to TRBJ2-5; 7 bases align to TRBD2. CDR1 is SGHRS and CDR2 is YFSETQ in the germline V gene. J lost 2 bases, V lost 6 bases, and 7 bases had no gene match. This CDR3 has 14 amino acids.

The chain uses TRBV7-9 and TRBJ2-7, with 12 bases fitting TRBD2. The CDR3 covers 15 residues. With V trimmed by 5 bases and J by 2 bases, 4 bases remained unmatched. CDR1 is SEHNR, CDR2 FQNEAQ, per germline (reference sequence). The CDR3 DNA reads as TGTGCCAGCAGCCCACTAGCGGGGGGTCCCTACGAGCAGTACTTC. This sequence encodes CASSPLAGGPYEQYF.

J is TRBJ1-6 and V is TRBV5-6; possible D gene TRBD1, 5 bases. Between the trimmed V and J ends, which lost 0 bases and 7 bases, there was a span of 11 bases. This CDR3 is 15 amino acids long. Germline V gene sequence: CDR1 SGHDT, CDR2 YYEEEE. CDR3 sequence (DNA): TGTGCCAGCAGCTTGGTTACCAGGGACAATTCACCCCTCCACTTT. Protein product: CASSLVTRDNSPLHF.

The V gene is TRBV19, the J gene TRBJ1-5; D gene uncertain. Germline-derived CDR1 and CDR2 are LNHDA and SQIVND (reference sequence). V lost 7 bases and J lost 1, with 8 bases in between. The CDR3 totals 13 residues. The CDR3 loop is CASTLYSNQPQHF. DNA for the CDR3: TGTGCCAGTACTTTATACAGCAATCAGCCCCAGCATTTT.

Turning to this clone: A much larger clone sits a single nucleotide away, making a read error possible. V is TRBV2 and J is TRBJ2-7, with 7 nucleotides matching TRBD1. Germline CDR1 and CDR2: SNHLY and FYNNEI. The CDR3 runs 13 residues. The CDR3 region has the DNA TGTGCCAGCACTAGGGACAGCTCCTACAAGCAGTACTTC. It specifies CASTRDSSYKQYF. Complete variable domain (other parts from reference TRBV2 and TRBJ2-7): EPEVTQTPSHQVTQMGQEVILRCVPISNHLYFYWYRQILGQKVEFLVSFYNNEISEKSEIFDDQFSVERPDGSNFTLKIRSTKLEDSAMYFCASTRDSSYKQYFGPGTRLTVT.

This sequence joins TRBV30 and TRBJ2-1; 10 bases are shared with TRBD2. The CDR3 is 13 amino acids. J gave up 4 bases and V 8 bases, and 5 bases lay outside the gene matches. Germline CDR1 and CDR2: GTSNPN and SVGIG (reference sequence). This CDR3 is CATKRGGYNEQFF. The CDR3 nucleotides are TGTGCCACCAAGCGGGGGGGTTACAATGAGCAGTTCTTC.

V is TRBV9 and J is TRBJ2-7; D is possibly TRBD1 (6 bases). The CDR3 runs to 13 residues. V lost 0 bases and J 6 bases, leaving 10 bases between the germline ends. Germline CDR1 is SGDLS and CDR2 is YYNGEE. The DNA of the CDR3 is TGTGCCAGCAGCGTAGGTGGGGGCGGCGAGCAGTACTTC. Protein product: CASSVGGGGEQYF.

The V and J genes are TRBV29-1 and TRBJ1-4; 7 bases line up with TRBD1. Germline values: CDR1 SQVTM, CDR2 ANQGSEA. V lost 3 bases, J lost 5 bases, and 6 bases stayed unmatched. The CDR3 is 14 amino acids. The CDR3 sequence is CSVDGRQGNEKLFF. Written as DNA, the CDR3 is TGCAGCGTTGATGGTCGACAGGGAAATGAAAAACTGTTTTTT.

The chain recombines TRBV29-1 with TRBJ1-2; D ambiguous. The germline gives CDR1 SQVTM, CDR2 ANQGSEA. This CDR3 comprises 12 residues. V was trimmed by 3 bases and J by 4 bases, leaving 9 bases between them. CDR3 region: CSVDRGFYGYTF. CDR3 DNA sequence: TGCAGCGTTGATCGGGGATTCTATGGCTACACCTTC.

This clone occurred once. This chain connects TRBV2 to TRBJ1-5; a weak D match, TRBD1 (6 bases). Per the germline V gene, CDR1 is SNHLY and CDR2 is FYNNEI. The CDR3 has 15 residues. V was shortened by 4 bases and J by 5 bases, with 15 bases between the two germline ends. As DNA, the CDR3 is TGTGCCAGCAGTGCAGTACAGGGAGGGGATCAGCCCCAGCATTTT. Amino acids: CASSAVQGGDQPQHF.

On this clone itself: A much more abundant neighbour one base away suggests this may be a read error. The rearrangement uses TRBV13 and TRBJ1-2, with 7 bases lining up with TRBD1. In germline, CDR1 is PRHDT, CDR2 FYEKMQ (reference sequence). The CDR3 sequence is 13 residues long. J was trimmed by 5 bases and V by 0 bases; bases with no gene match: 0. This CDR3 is CASSLGQGYGYTF. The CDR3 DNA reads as TGTGCCAGCAGCTTAGGACAGGGGTATGGCTACACCTTC.

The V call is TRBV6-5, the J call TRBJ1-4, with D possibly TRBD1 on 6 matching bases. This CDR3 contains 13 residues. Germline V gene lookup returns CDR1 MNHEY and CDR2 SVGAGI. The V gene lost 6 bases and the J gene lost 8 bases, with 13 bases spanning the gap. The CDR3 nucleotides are TGTGCCAGCAGAGGCAGGGGAGGGGAAAAACTGTTTTTT. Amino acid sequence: CASRGRGGEKLFF.

CDR3 DNA sequence: TGTGCCAGCAGCTTTCCCCTTCTGGAGGTTGGCTACACCTTC. Translating it yields CASSFPLLEVGYTF. The chain is built from TRBV7-9 and TRBJ1-2; unclear D gene. Deletions cut 3 bases from V and 7 bases from J, with 15 bases between. The CDR3 contains 14 residues. Germline V gives CDR1 SEHNR, CDR2 FQNEAQ (reference sequence).